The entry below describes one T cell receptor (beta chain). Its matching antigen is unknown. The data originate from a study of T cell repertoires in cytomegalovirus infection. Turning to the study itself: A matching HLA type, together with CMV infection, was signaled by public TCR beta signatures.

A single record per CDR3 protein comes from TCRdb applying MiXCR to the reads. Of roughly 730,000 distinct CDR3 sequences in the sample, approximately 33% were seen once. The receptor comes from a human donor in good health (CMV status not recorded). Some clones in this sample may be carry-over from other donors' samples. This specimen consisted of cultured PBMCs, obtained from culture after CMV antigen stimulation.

In DNA form, the CDR3 reads TGTGCCAGCAGCCAATTTTTACGGCCGGGGGTAATGGTCGATGAGCAGTTCTTC. Translation: CASSQFLRPGVMVDEQFF. V gene TRBV7-7 combines with J gene TRBJ2-1, with D perhaps matching TRBD2 (6 bases). The CDR3 runs 18 residues. Germline CDR1 SSHAT, CDR2 FNYEAQ (reference sequence). V lost 5 bases to trimming and J lost 8 bases, with 28 bases between them.